The next 12 T cell receptor beta chains were all read from a single sample in a study of blood T cell repertoires in COVID-19. TCRdb's table, derived via immunoSEQ multiplex PCR, lists solely in-frame clones and lacks some. The sample consists of fewer than 400,000 clones, approximately 88% of them appearing once. The sample consisted of PBMCs or T cells enriched from blood (not recorded which). These receptors originate from a woman aged 18-29 years who had recovered from COVID-19.

V gene TRBV27 combines with J gene TRBJ2-7, with a possible D match to TRBD1 (6 bases). V was trimmed by 4 bases and J by 3 bases, leaving 16 bases between them. The CDR3 has 15 amino acids. Germline lookup yields CDR1 MNHEY and CDR2 SMNVEV (reference sequence). The CDR3 here is CASSYSRDTVYEQYF. Here the CDR3 DNA reads TGTGCCAGCAGTTACTCCCGGGACACAGTCTACGAGCAGTACTTC.

This chain links TRBV5-1 with TRBJ1-1; D remains ambiguous. Germline values: CDR1 SGHRS, CDR2 YFSETQ. The CDR3 is 15 residues long. V was cut by 0 bases and J by 4 bases, with 13 bases left in between. The CDR3 DNA follows: TGCGCCAGCAGCTTGGAGTTTATCGGTAGCACTGAAGCTTTCTTT. It codes for CASSLEFIGSTEAFF.

The rearrangement joins TRBV7-3 to TRBJ1-1; 8 bases are shared with TRBD1. The CDR3 spans 12 residues. The germline V gene encodes CDR1 SGHTA and CDR2 FQGTGA. V lost 5 bases, J lost 7 bases, and 3 bases stayed unmatched. For the CDR3, the DNA is TGTGCCAGCAGCGAACAGGGGGGTGAAGCTTTCTTT. Its translation is CASSEQGGEAFF.

There are a few counts of this clone. This chain joins TRBV29-1 and TRBJ1-1; TRBD1 matches at 10 bases. The CDR3 is 13 amino acids. Germline lookup yields CDR1 SQVTM and CDR2 ANQGSEA. V lost 6 bases, J lost 8 bases, and 9 bases stayed unmatched. CDR3 coding DNA: TGCAGCGTCATAGACAGGGGGCAGTCAGAAGCTTTCTTT. Amino acid sequence: CSVIDRGQSEAFF.

In DNA, the CDR3 is TGTGCCAGCAGCTTCGGGACTCGCGAGCAGTACTTC. This gives the protein CASSFGTREQYF. V and J are TRBV7-2 and TRBJ2-7; tentatively, D is TRBD2 (6 bases). CDR3 size: 12 residues. Deletions cut 3 bases from V and 6 bases from J, with 9 bases between. The germline V gene has CDR1 SGHTA and CDR2 FQGNSA.

Worth noting for this clone: One base away lies a much larger clone, so this may be a sequencing read error. Distinct nucleotide sequences in the sample also encode this CDR3. The V gene is TRBV7-2, the J gene TRBJ2-7; perhaps TRBD1 as D (6 bases). The germline gives CDR1 SGHTA, CDR2 FQGNSA. V was trimmed by 3 bases and J by 0 bases, leaving 6 bases between them. The CDR3 sequence is 13 residues long. The CDR3 loop reads CASSLDSSYEQYF. CDR3 sequence (DNA): TGTGCCAGCAGCTTGGACAGCTCCTACGAGCAGTACTTC.

The V and J genes are TRBV24-1 and TRBJ2-2; 14 bases map to TRBD2. V dropped 5 bases and J dropped 7; count of bases not matched to a gene: 17. This CDR3 is built from 20 residues. The germline CDR1 and CDR2 sequences are KGHDR and SFDVKD. The CDR3 loop reads CATSAPAGLAGAGGDGELFF. The CDR3 coding sequence is TGTGCCACCAGTGCCCCGGCGGGACTAGCGGGGGCAGGGGGAGACGGGGAGCTGTTTTTT.

The chain links TRBV7-3 to TRBJ2-3, with TRBD2 matching over 13 bases. Germline-derived CDR1 and CDR2 are SGHTA and FQGTGA. This CDR3 region has 16 residues. After removal of 5 bases from V and 7 bases from J, the junction contained 9 bases not matched to a gene. The DNA of the CDR3 is TGTGCCAGCAGCCCCGGGACTAGCGGGATGGGGCATACGCAGTATTTT. Its protein product is CASSPGTSGMGHTQYF.

The V and J genes are TRBV2 and TRBJ1-2, with 7 bases matching TRBD1. Losses at the gene ends were 2 bases for V and 0 bases for J; bases not matched to a gene: 0. The CDR3 totals 14 residues. CDR1 and CDR2 (germline): SNHLY, FYNNEI. Here the CDR3 DNA reads TGTGCCAGCAGTGAACAGGGGGCTAACTATGGCTACACCTTC. It translates to CASSEQGANYGYTF.

The J gene is TRBJ1-2, the V gene TRBV19; D is ambiguous. Trimming shortened V by 5 bases and J by 4 bases, and 11 bases separated the two germline ends. The CDR3 sequence is 13 residues long. Germline V gene data show CDR1 as LNHDA and CDR2 as SQIVND (reference sequence). The CDR3 coding sequence is TGTGCCAGTAGTGACACGACCTCCTATGGCTACACCTTC. Translation: CASSDTTSYGYTF.

The chain has TRBV11-2 and TRBJ1-3, with a weak D call TRBD1 (6 bases). There are 19 residues in the CDR3. Germline V gene sequence: CDR1 SGHAT, CDR2 FQNNGV. The V end lost 4 bases, the J end lost 5 bases, and 27 bases lay between the germline ends. The CDR3 DNA follows: TGTGCCAGCAGCTCCCCAGGGGCTCTGAGACGGACTGGTAGAAACACCATATATTTT. It codes for CASSSPGALRRTGRNTIYF. Full variable domain (outside the CDR3, taken from reference TRBV11-2 and TRBJ1-3): EAGVAQSPRYKIIEKRQSVAFWCNPISGHATLYWYQQILGQGPKLLIQFQNNGVVDDSQLPKDRFSAERLKGVDSTLKIQPAKLEDSAVYLCASSSPGALRRTGRNTIYFGEGSWLTVV.

This clone was seen a single time. This chain joins TRBV5-4 and TRBJ1-3; TRBD1 matches 7 bases. Germline CDR1 and CDR2: SGHNT and YYREEE (reference sequence). CDR3 length: 17 residues. The V and J ends lost 4 bases and 2 bases, in that order; junction bases with no gene match: 12. In DNA form, the CDR3 reads TGTGCCAGCAGCCCGCACCCGACAGGGAGGACTGGAAACACCATATATTTT. This codes for CASSPHPTGRTGNTIYF.